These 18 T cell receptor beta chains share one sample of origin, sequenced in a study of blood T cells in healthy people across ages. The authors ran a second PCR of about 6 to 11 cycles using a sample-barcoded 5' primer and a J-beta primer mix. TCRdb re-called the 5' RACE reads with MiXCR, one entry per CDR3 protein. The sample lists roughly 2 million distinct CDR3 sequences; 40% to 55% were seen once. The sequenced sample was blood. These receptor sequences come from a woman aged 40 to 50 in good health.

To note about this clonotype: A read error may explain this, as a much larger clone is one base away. DNA of the CDR3: TGCAGCGTTGAAGGGACTAGCGGGGTCTCCTACAATGAGCAGTACTTC. As protein: CSVEGTSGVSYNEQYF. The chain has TRBV29-1 and TRBJ2-1; TRBD2 matches 12 bases. The J call is uncertain, as TRBJ2-7 better fits the DNA end. The CDR3 length is 16 residues. Germline V gives CDR1 SQVTM, CDR2 ANQGSEA.

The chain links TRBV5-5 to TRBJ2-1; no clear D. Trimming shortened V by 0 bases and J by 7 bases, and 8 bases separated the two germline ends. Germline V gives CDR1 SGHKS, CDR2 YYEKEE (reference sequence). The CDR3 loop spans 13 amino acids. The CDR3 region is CASSLEYLNEQFF. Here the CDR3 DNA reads TGTGCCAGCAGCTTGGAATACCTTAATGAGCAGTTCTTC.

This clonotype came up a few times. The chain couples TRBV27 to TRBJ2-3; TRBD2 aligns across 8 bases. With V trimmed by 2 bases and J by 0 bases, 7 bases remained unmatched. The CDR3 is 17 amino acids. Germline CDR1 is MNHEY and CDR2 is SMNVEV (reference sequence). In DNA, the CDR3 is TGTGCCAGCAGTTTAATCGGGACTAGTTCTAGCACAGATACGCAGTATTTT. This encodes CASSLIGTSSSTDTQYF.

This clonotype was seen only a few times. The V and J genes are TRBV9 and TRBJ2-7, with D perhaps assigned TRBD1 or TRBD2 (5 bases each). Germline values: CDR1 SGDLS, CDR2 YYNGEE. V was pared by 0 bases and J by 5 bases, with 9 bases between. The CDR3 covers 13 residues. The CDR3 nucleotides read TGTGCCAGCAGCGTAGGGCTGGGGGACGAGCAGTACTTC. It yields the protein CASSVGLGDEQYF.

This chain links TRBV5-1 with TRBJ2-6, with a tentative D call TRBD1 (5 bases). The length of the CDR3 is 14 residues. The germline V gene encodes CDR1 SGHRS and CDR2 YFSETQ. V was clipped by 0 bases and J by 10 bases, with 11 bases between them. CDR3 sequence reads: CASSLVVGVNVLTF. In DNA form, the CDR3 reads TGCGCCAGCAGCTTGGTAGTAGGGGTAAACGTCCTGACTTTC. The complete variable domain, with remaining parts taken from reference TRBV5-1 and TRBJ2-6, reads KAGVTQTPRYLIKTRGQQVTLSCSPISGHRSVSWYQQTPGQGLQFLFEYFSETQRNKGNFPGRFSGRQFSNSRSEMNVSTLELGDSALYLCASSLVVGVNVLTFGAGSRLTVL.

CDR3 nucleotides: TGCAGTGCTAGGGGCGACAGGGGGCGAAATGAGCAGTTCTTC. This codes for CSARGDRGRNEQFF. The chain is built from TRBV20-1 and TRBJ2-1; 10 nucleotides align to TRBD1. CDR3 length: 14 amino acids. The germline CDR1 and CDR2 sequences are DFQATT and SNEGSKA (reference sequence). With V trimmed by 3 bases and J by 7 bases, 6 bases remained unmatched.

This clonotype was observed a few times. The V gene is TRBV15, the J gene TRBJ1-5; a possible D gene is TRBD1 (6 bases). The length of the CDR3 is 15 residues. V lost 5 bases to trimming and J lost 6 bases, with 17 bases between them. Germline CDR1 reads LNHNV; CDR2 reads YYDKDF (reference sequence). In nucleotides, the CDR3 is TGTGCCACCAGCGGACAGTCTGGTGCGGGTCAGCCCCAGCATTTT. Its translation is CATSGQSGAGQPQHF.

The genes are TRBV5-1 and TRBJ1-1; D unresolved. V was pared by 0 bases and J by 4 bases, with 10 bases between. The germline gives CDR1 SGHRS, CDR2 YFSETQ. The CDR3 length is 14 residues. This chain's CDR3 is CASSLDPLGTEAFF. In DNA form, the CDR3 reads TGCGCCAGCAGCTTGGACCCGCTGGGCACTGAAGCTTTCTTT.

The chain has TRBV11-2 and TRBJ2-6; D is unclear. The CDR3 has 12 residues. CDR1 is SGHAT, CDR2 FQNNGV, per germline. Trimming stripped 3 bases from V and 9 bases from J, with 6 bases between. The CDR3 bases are TGTGCCAGCAGCTTTAGTTACAACGTCCTGACTTTC. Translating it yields CASSFSYNVLTF.

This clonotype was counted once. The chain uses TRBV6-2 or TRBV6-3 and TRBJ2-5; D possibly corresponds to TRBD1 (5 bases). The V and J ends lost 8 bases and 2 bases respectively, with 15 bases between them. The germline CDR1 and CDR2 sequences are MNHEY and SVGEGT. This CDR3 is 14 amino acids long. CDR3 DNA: TGTGCCAGCCAAGCCCAGACAGAGCAAGAGACCCAGTACTTC. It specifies CASQAQTEQETQYF.

Here the CDR3 DNA reads TGTGCCAGCCGAGGTGGGGAACATGGCTACACCTTC. It yields the protein CASRGGEHGYTF. This chain uses TRBV7-2 with TRBJ1-2; the D is unclear. V gave up 8 bases and J gave up 6 bases, with 13 bases separating them. This CDR3 has 12 amino acids. Germline V gene data show CDR1 as SGHTA and CDR2 as FQGNSA.

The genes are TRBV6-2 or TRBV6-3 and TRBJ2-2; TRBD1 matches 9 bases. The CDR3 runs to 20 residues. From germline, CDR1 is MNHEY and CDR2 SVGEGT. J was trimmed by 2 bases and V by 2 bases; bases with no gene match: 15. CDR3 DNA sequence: TGTGCCAGCAGTTACCCTTCGTCATTAATGGACAGGGGTAACACCGGGGAGCTGTTTTTT. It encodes CASSYPSSLMDRGNTGELFF.

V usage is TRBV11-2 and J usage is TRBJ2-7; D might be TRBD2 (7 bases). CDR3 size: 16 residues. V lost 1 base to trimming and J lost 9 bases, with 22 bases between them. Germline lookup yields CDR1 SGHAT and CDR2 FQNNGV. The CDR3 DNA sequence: TGTGCCAGCAGCTTAGTTATACGGGGGGCCACCCACGTGCAGTACTTC. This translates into CASSLVIRGATHVQYF.

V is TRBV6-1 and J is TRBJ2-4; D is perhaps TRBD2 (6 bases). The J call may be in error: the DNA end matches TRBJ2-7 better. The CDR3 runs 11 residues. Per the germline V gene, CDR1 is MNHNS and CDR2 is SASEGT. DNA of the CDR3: TGTGCCAGCAAATGGAGGGGCGAGCAGTACTTC. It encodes CASKWRGEQYF.

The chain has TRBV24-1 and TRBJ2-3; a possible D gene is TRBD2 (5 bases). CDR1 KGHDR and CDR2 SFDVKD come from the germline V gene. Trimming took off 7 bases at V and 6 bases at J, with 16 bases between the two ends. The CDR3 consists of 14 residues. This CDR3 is CATSPTTGPDTQYF. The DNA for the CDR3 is TGTGCCACCAGCCCGACTACTGGGCCGGATACGCAGTATTTT.

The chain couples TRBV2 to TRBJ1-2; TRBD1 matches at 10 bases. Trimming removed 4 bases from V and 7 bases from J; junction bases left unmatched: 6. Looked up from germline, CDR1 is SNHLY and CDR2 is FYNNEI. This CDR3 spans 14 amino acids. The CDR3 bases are TGTGCCAGCAGTGGAGCGGGGACAGGGGCTGGCTACACCTTC. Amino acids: CASSGAGTGAGYTF.

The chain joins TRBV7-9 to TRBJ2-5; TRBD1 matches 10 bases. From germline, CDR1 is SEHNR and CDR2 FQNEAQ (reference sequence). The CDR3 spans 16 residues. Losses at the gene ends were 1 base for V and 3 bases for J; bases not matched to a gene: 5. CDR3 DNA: TGTGCCAGCAGCTTAGGCGGACAGGGGGTAAAAGAGACCCAGTACTTC. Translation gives CASSLGGQGVKETQYF.

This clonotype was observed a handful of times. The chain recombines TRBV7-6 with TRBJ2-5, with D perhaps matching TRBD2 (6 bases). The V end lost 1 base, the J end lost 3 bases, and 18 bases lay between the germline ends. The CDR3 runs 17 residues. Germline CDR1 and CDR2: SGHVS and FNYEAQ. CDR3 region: CASSLVVLATDKETQYF. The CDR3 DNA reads TGTGCCAGCAGCTTAGTCGTCCTAGCGACAGATAAAGAGACCCAGTACTTC. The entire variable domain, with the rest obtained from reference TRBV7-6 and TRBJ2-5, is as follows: GAGVSQSPRYKVTKRGQDVALRCDPISGHVSLYWYRQALGQGPEFLTYFNYEAQQDKSGLPNDRFSAERPEGSISTLTIQRTEQRDSAMYRCASSLVVLATDKETQYFGPGTRLLVL.